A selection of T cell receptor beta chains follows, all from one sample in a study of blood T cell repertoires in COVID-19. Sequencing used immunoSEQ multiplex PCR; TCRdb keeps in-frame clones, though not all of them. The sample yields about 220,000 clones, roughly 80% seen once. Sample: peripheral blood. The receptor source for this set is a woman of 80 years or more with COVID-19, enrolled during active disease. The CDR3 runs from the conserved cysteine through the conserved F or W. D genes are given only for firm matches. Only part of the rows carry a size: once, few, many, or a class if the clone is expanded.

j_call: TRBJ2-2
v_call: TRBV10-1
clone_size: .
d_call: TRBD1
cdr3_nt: TGCGCCAGCAGTGAGAGTATTTTTATTAGGACAGGGGGGGGCGGGGAGCTGTTTTTT
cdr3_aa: CASSESIFIRTGGGGELFF

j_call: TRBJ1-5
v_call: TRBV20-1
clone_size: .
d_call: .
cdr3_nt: TGCAGTGCTAGTCAGGGTTCTAATCAGCCCCAGCATTTT
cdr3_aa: CSASQGSNQPQHF

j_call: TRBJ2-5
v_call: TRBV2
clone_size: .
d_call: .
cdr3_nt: TGTGCCAGCAGTGGCGACAGCCAAGAGACCCAGTACTTC
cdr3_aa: CASSGDSQETQYF

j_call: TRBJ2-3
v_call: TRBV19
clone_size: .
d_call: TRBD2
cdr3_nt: TGTGCCAGTAGTATCCTAGCGGGGGGGCCAGATACGCAGTATTTT
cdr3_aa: CASSILAGGPDTQYF

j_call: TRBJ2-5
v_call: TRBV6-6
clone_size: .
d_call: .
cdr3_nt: TGTGCCAGCAGTTACGGGGGGGCGGAGGAGACCCAGTACTTC
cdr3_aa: CASSYGGAEETQYF

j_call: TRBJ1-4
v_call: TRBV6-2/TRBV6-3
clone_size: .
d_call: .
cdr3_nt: TGTGCCAGCAGTCGGTCTAATGAAAAACTGTTTTTT
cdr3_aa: CASSRSNEKLFF

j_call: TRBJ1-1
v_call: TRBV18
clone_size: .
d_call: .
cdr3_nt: TGTGCCAGCTCACCAGGGGCAAATGAAGCTTTCTTT
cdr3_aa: CASSPGANEAFF

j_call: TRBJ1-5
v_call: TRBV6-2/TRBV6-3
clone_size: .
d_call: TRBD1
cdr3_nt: TGTGCCAGCAGCGGACAGGGGGAACAGCCCCAGCATTTT
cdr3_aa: CASSGQGEQPQHF

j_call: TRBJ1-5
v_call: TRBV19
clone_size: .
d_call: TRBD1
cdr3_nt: TGTGCCAGTAGTTTAGCAGGGGGAAATAGCAATCAGCCCCAGCATTTT
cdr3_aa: CASSLAGGNSNQPQHF

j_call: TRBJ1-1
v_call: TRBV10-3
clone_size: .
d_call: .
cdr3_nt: TGTGCCATCAGCCCTTCAGAGAACACTGAAGCTTTCTTT
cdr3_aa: CAISPSENTEAFF

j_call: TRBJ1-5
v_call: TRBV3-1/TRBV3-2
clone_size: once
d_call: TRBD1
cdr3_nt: TGTGCCAGCAGCCTTGGACAGGGAGTGGGTCAGCCCCAGCATTTT
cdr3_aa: CASSLGQGVGQPQHF

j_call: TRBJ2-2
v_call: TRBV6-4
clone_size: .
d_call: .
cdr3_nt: TGTGCCAGCAGCGCCACCCCCGGAGGGGGCATGAGCGGGGAGCTGTTTTTT
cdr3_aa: CASSATPGGGMSGELFF

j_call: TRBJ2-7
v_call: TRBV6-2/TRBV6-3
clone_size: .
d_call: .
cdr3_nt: TGTGCCAGCAGTTACTGGGTCGGGAGTGCCTACGAGCAGTACTTC
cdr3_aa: CASSYWVGSAYEQYF

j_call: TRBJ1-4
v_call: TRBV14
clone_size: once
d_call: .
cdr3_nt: TGTGCCAGCAGCCAAGAGGTGGGGAGGCGGGCCGGAAAACTGTTTTTT
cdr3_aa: CASSQEVGRRAGKLFF

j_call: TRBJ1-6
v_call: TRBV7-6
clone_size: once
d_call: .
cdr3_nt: TGTGCCAGCAGCTTACAGGGCCCCCTATATAATTCACCCCTCCACTTT
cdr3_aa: CASSLQGPLYNSPLHF

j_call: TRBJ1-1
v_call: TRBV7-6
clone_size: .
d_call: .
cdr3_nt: TGTGCCAGCAGCGTAACTCCGGGACTCACCACCGAAGCTTTCTTT
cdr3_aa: CASSVTPGLTTEAFF

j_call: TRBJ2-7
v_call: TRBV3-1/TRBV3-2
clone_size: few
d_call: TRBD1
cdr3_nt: TGTGCCAGCAGCCGGACTCCGGGACAGGGGGTATACGAGCAGTACTTC
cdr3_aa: CASSRTPGQGVYEQYF

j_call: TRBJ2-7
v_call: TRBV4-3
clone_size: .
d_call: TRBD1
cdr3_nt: TGCGCCAGCAGCCAAGATATTCGAGGGGACAGGGCCTACGAGCAGTACTTC
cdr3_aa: CASSQDIRGDRAYEQYF

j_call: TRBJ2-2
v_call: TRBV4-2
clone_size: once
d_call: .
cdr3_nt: TGTGCCAGCAGCCAAGATCTGCAGGCATCGAACACCGGGGAGCTGTTTTTT
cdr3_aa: CASSQDLQASNTGELFF

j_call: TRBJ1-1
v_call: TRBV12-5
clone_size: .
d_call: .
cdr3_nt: TGTGCTAGTGGTGACGGTCTCTCAGGAAACACTGAAGCTTTCTTT
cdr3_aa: CASGDGLSGNTEAFF

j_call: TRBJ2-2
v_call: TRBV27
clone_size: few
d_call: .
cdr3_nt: TGTGCCAGCAGTTTAACAGGGCCTGCGAACACCGGGGAGCTGTTTTTT
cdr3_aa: CASSLTGPANTGELFF

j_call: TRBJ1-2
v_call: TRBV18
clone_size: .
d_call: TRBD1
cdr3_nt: TGTGCCAGCTCTCCCGGGACAGGGACCAATGGCTACACCTTC
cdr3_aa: CASSPGTGTNGYTF

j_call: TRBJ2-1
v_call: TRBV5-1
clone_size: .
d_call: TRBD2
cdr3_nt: TGCGCCAGCAGCTTAGCGGGAGGCTCCCTCAATGAGCAGTTCTTC
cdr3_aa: CASSLAGGSLNEQFF

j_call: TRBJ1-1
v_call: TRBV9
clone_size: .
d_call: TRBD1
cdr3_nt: TGTGCCAGCAGCGTCGGACAGGGAAGACGAGGGAACACTGAAGCTTTCTTT
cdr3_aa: CASSVGQGRRGNTEAFF

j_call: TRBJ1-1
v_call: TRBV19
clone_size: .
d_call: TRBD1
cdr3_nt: TGTGCCAGTAAGAGGGGGGACAGGGGTTCCAACACTGAAGCTTTCTTT
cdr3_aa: CASKRGDRGSNTEAFF

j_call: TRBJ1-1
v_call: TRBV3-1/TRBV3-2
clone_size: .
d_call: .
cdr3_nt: TGTGCCAGCAGCCAAGATACAGCTAACACTGAAGCTTTCTTT
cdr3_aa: CASSQDTANTEAFF

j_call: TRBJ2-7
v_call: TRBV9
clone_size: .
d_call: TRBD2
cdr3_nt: TGTGCCAGCAGCATAAGCGGGGTGAGCTCCTACGAGCAGTACTTC
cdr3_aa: CASSISGVSSYEQYF

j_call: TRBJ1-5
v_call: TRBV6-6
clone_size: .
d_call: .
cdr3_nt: TGTGCCACCCACCGGACATTTGGCAATCAGCCCCAGCATTTT
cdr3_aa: CATHRTFGNQPQHF

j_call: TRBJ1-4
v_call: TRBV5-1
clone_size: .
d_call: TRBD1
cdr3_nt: TGCGCCAGCAGCTTGGACGGACAGGGGGCTAATGAAAAACTGTTTTTT
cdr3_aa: CASSLDGQGANEKLFF

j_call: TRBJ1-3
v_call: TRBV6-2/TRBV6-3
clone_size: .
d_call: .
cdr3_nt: TGTGCCAGCAGTTACAGAGAAGATCCAGCTAGCTCTGGAAACACCATATATTTT
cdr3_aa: CASSYREDPASSGNTIYF

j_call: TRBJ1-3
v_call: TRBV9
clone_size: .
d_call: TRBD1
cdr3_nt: TGTGCCAGCAGCGCTGACAGGGAAGCCTCATTTCCCGGAAACACCATATATTTT
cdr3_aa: CASSADREASFPGNTIYF

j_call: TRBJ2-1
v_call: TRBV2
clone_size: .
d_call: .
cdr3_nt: TGTGCCAGCAGTCCCTTCGGCGCGGGAATCGACAATGAGCAGTTCTTC
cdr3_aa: CASSPFGAGIDNEQFF

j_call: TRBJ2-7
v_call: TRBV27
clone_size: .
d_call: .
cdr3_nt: TGTGCCAGCAGTTCCGGTGGTGTCGACACTTACGAGCAGTACTTC
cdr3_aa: CASSSGGVDTYEQYF

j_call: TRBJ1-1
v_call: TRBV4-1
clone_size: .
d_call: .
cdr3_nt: TGCGCCAGCAGCCAAGGGGCCAGGATTGAAGCTTTCTTT
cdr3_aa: CASSQGARIEAFF

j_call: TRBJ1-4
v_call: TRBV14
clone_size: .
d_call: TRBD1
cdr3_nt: TGTGCCAGCAGCCGATACAGGGGGAGAGATGAAAAACTGTTTTTT
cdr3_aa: CASSRYRGRDEKLFF

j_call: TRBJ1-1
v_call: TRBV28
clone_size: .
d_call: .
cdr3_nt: TGTGCCAGCAGTTTATTAGCGGAGAGTGAAGCTTTCTTT
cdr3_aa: CASSLLAESEAFF

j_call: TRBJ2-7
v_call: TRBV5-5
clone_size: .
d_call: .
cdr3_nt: TGTGCCAGCAGCCAGGGACGGGGGAACTCCTACGAGCAGTACTTC
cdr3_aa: CASSQGRGNSYEQYF

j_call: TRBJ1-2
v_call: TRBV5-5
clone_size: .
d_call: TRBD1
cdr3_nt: TGTGCCAGCAGCTCGTCGGGACAGGGGGGTGGCTATGGCTACACCTTC
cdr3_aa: CASSSSGQGGGYGYTF

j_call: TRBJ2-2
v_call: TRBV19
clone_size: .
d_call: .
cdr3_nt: TGTGCCAGTAGTATCCGACTTCCACAGGGAATCGGGGAGCTGTTTTTT
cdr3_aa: CASSIRLPQGIGELFF

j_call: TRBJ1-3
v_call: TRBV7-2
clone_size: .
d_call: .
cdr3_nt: TGTGCCAGCAGCTTAGGGGCCTTCTCTGGAAACACCATATATTTT
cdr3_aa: CASSLGAFSGNTIYF

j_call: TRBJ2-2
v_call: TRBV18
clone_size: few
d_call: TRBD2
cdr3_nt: TGTGCCAGCTCACCTCTTAGCGGGGGGAACACCGGGGAGCTGTTTTTT
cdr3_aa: CASSPLSGGNTGELFF

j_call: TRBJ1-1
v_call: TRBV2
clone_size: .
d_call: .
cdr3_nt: TGTGCCAGCAGGCGGGGAGGGTCAGGGCCTGAAGCTTTCTTT
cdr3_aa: CASRRGGSGPEAFF

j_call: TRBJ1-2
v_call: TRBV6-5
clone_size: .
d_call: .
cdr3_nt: TGTGCCAGCAGTTACTCAGGGGCTAAAGGCTACACCTTC
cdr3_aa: CASSYSGAKGYTF

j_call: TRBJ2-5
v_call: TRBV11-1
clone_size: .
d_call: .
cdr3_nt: TGTGCCAGCAGCTCCACAGACAGAAAAGAGACCCAGTACTTC
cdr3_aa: CASSSTDRKETQYF

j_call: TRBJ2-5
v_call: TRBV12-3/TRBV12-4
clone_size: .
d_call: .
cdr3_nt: TGTGCCAGCAGTTTCGGGGGCCAAGAGACCCAGTACTTC
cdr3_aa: CASSFGGQETQYF